This T cell receptor beta chain comes out of a study of cytomegalovirus exposure and HLA in healthy donors. Study observations and caveats: Presence/absence results assume similar sequencing depth per donor, which may not hold. Both high specificity and high sensitivity reportedly marked the classifier's diagnosis of cytomegalovirus status. A later analysis, which compared TCR beta chains of equal frequency, found the HLA-associated ones more clonally expanded.

Each donor was nominally healthy when sampled (though unrecorded immune exposures were likely). Notes on this clone: No antigen is known for it.

PCR primers comprised 60 Vbeta and 13 Jbeta primers. Generated by immunoSEQ multiplex PCR, the TCRdb table keeps only in-frame clones and is missing some. This table has 150,000 to 200,000 clones, around 84% appearing once. The receptor was isolated from a man in his fifties in good health and CMV-seropositive. Sequencing was carried out using PBMCs.

CDR3 region: CASSRDSSNTEAFF. For the CDR3, the DNA is TGTGCCAGCAGTCGCGACAGCTCGAACACTGAAGCTTTCTTT. The rearrangement links TRBV6-6 to TRBJ1-1, with a weak D call TRBD1 (5 bases). Germline CDR1 reads MNHNY; CDR2 reads SVGAGI (reference sequence). The CDR3 sequence is 14 residues long. V gave up 5 bases and J gave up 1 base, with 11 bases separating them.